This TCR beta chain comes out of a study of blood T cells in healthy people across ages. Each sample yielded at least 5 micrograms of PBMC total RNA. A sample-barcoded 5' primer and a J-beta primer mix were used in a second PCR of roughly 6 to 11 cycles. TCRdb recomputed calls from the 5' RACE reads with MiXCR, one row per CDR3 protein. Among 790,000 or so distinct CDR3 sequences listed, about 45% were seen once. Findings and caveats of the study: Lack of knowledge of donor CMV status possibly confounded expanded clonotype changes. Across samples, TCR beta diversity tracked strongly with naive T cell percentage.

This clonotype has ten or more counts. What it binds is unknown. Sequenced input: blood. The TCR originated in a man older than 75 in good health.

As DNA, the CDR3 is TGCAGTGCTACGCAAACAGGGGATGAGCAGTACTTC. As protein: CSATQTGDEQYF. The chain has TRBV20-1 and TRBJ2-7, with 7 positions matching TRBD1. J lost 7 bases, V lost 4 bases, and 7 bases had no gene match. The CDR3 has 12 amino acids. From germline, CDR1 is DFQATT and CDR2 SNEGSKA (reference sequence).